The 10 T cell receptor beta chains below were found in one sample sequenced in a study of PD-1 blockade in classical Hodgkin lymphoma. Each patient experienced a relapse that followed autologous stem cell transplantation, and brentuximab vedotin exposure varied. Here immunoSEQ multiplex PCR was the method, and the copy in TCRdb shows in-frame clones only, minus some. The sample has tens of thousands of clones, over 70% seen once. Sequences were derived from peripheral blood mononuclear cells (PBMCs), sampled at baseline. Every receptor here comes from a human donor with classical Hodgkin lymphoma.

The CDR3 DNA reads as TGTGCCAGCAGCCAAGAGTTGGAGTTGGAGACCCAGTACTTC. This gives the protein CASSQELELETQYF. The genes are TRBV4-2 and TRBJ2-5; D is undetermined. V lost 0 bases and J lost 5, with 10 bases in between. CDR1 and CDR2 (germline): LGHNA, YNFKEQ. The CDR3 runs to 14 residues.

This clone was counted a few times. The genes are TRBV11-2 and TRBJ2-1; TRBD2 aligns across 9 bases. The junction had 4 bases not matched to a gene; V was cut back by 0 bases and J by 1 base. The CDR3 sequence is 17 residues long. The germline gives CDR1 SGHAT, CDR2 FQNNGV. CDR3 DNA: TGTGCCAGCAGCTTAGATCGGAGCGGGAGGTCCTACAATGAGCAGTTCTTC. Translating gives CASSLDRSGRSYNEQFF.

This clone was recorded a few times. This chain links TRBV25-1 with TRBJ2-7; tentative D call: TRBD1 (6 bases). This CDR3 has 13 amino acids. Per the germline V gene, CDR1 is MGHDK and CDR2 is SYGVNS. Trimming removed 6 bases at V and 0 bases at J, with 9 bases between. CDR3 DNA sequence: TGTGCCAGCAGGGGGGACACCTCCTACGAGCAGTACTTC. Its protein is CASRGDTSYEQYF.

This sequence joins TRBV7-9 and TRBJ2-1; tentatively, D is TRBD2 (5 bases). From germline, CDR1 is SEHNR and CDR2 FQNEAQ (reference sequence). Trimming pared 5 bases from V and 2 bases from J, leaving 16 bases between. The CDR3 contains 16 residues. CDR3 DNA sequence: TGTGCCAGCAGCCTCACGGTGGGAGTTACCTACAATGAGCAGTTCTTC. Translation gives CASSLTVGVTYNEQFF. The full variable domain, completed using reference TRBV7-9 and TRBJ2-1, is DTGVSQNPRHKITKRGQNVTFRCDPISEHNRLYWYRQTLGQGPEFLTYFQNEAQLEKSRLLSDRFSAERPKGSFSTLEIQRTEQGDSAMYLCASSLTVGVTYNEQFFGPGTRLTVL.

This clone came up once. The V call is TRBV30, the J call TRBJ2-1, with TRBD2 matching 10 bases. This CDR3 is built from 14 residues. The germline V gene has CDR1 GTSNPN and CDR2 SVGIG (reference sequence). With 3 bases clipped from V and 7 bases from J, the junction kept 6 bases outside the gene matches. For the CDR3, the DNA is TGTGCCTGGAGGGGAGCGGGAGGGGTGAATGAGCAGTTCTTC. It yields the protein CAWRGAGGVNEQFF.

Here the CDR3 DNA reads TGTGCCAGCAGCATCGGACAGGGTCGGGGGCCCTATGGCTACACCTTC. It codes for CASSIGQGRGPYGYTF. The chain is built from TRBV27 and TRBJ1-2, with 8 nucleotides matching TRBD1. The CDR3 has 16 amino acids. Germline CDR1 MNHEY, CDR2 SMNVEV (reference sequence). The V and J ends lost 6 bases and 4 bases, in that order; junction bases with no gene match: 13.

The CDR3 loop reads CASSLPGRIQETQYF. DNA of the CDR3: TGTGCCAGCAGCTTACCGGGACGGATCCAAGAGACCCAGTACTTC. V is TRBV7-9 and J is TRBJ2-5; TRBD1 or TRBD2 may be the D gene (5 bases each). This CDR3 comprises 15 residues. Germline CDR1 reads SEHNR; CDR2 reads FQNEAQ (reference sequence). Trimming pared 2 bases from V and 1 base from J, leaving 11 bases between.

The chain is built from TRBV7-9 and TRBJ2-2; 7 positions match TRBD1. CDR3 length equals 15 residues. Looked up from germline, CDR1 is SEHNR and CDR2 is FQNEAQ (reference sequence). The J segment lost 7 bases and the V segment lost 2 bases, leaving 7 bases of the junction unmatched. CDR3 DNA sequence: TGTGCCAGCAGCTTACTGACAGGGCTGGACGGGGAGCTGTTTTTT. Translating gives CASSLLTGLDGELFF.

Remarks on this clone: This sample also contains other DNA sequences that code for the same CDR3. This chain links TRBV5-1 with TRBJ2-5; D unresolved. This CDR3 region has 11 residues. Per the germline V gene, CDR1 is SGHRS and CDR2 is YFSETQ. Trimming took 2 bases from V and 4 from J, leaving 3 bases between them. CDR3 nucleotides: TGCGCCAGCAGCTTCGGAGAGACCCAGTACTTC. Residues: CASSFGETQYF.

The chain carries TRBV18 and TRBJ1-6; a weak D match, TRBD1 (5 bases). The CDR3 runs 14 residues. Germline CDR1 reads KGHSH; CDR2 reads LQKENI. The V and J ends lost 3 bases and 6 bases respectively, with 9 bases between them. CDR3 sequence: CASSPTVVNSPLHF. The CDR3 bases are TGTGCCAGCTCACCGACAGTTGTTAATTCACCCCTCCACTTT. Drawing the rest from reference TRBV18 and TRBJ1-6, the complete variable domain is NAGVMQNPRHLVRRRGQEARLRCSPMKGHSHVYWYRQLPEEGLKFMVYLQKENIIDESGMPKERFSAEFPKEGPSILRIQQVVRGDSAAYFCASSPTVVNSPLHFGNGTRLTVT.